This T cell receptor (beta chain) was observed in a study of technical replicates of blood from a few donors. Sequenced by immunoSEQ multiplex PCR; TCRdb stores in-frame clones only, minus some. The sample records approximately 64,000 clones, approximately 83% being singletons. The ends were cut back, 0 bases at V and 0 bases at J, with 7 bases in the middle. The CDR3 extends over 15 amino acids. CDR1 ENHRY and CDR2 SYGVKD come from the germline V gene. The V gene is TRBV10-3, the J gene TRBJ2-3, with D uncertain. The clonotype originates from a human donor in good health. Some clones in this sample may be carry-over from other donors' samples. Sequenced material: PBMCs. As DNA, the CDR3 is TGTGCCATCAGTGAGTCGGCAAAAAGCACAGATACGCAGTATTTT. Residues: CAISESAKSTDTQYF.